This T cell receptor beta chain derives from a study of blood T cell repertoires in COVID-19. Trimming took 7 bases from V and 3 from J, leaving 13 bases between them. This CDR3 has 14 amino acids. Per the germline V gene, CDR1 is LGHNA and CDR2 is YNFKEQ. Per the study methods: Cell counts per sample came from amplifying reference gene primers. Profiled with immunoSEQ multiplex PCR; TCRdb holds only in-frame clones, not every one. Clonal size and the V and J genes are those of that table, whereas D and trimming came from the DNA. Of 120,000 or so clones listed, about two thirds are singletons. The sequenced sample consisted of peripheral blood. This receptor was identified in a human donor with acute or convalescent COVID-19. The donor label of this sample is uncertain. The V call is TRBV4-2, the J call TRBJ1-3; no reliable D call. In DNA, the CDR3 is TGTGCCAGCAAGAGTTTTATCGGTGGAAACACCATATATTTT. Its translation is CASKSFIGGNTIYF.